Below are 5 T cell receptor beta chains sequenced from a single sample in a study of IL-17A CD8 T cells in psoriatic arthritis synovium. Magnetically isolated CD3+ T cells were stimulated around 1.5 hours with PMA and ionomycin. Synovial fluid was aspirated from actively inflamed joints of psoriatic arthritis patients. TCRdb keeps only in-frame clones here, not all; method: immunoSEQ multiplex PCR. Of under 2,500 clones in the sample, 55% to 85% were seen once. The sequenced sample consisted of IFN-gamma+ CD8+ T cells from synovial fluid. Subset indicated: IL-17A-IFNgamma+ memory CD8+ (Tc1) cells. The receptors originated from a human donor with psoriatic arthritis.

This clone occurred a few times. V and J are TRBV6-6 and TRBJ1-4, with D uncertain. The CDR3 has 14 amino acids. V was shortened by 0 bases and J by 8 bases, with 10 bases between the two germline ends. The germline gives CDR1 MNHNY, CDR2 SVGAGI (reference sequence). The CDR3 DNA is TGTGCCAGCAGTTACTCAGGGAGTGAGGAAAAACTGTTTTTT. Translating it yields CASSYSGSEEKLFF.

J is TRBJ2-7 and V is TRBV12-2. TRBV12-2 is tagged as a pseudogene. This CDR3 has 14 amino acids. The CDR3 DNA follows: TGTGCAAGTCGCTTAGGAGGGGTTCCCTACGAGCAGTACTTC. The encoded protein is CASRLGGVPYEQYF.

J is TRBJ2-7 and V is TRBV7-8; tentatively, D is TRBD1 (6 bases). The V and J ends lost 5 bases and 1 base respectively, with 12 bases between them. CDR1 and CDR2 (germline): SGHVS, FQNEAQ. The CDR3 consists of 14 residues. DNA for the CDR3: TGTGCCAGCAGCCTAGGGACACTTTCCTACGAGCAGTACTTC. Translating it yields CASSLGTLSYEQYF.

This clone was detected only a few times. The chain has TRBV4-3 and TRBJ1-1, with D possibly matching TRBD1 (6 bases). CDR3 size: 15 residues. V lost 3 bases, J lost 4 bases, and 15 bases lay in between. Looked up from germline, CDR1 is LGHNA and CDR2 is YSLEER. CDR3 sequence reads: CASSHGGGYGTEAFF. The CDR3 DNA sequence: TGCGCCAGCAGCCACGGAGGGGGGTACGGCACTGAAGCTTTCTTT.

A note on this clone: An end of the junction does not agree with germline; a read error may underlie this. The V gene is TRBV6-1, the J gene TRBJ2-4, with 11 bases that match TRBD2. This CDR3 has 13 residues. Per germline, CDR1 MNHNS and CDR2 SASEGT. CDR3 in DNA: TGTGCCAGCCACTTTAGCGGGAGGGCACCCCGGGACTTC. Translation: CASHFSGRAPRDF.